This T cell receptor (beta chain) emerged from a study of blood T cell repertoires in COVID-19. Turning to the study itself: The cDNA or gDNA used as material had been derived from T cells, B-cell-depleted T cells, or PBMCs.

Enrolled through a virtual design, the participants were between roughly 18 and 100 years of age and came from about two dozen US areas. The study counted Cohort 3 donors as recovered given two negative PCRs, clearance, or symptom resolution. The protocol was immunoSEQ multiplex PCR, while the TCRdb copy is restricted to in-frame clones and leaves out a portion. This repertoire shows some 330,000 clones, roughly four fifths found once; its top ten account for approximately 5.4%. The CDR3 is 15 amino acids. The germline gives CDR1 MNHEY, CDR2 SMNVEV (reference sequence). Losses at the gene ends were 9 bases for V and 4 bases for J; bases not matched to a gene: 8.

This sequence originates from a woman in her 50s who had recovered from COVID-19. This chain uses TRBV27 with TRBJ1-6; 8 positions agree with TRBD1. Sequenced material: PBMCs or T cells enriched from blood (not recorded which). The CDR3 sequence is CASRPRDRYNSPLHF. Here the CDR3 DNA reads TGTGCCAGTCGACCGCGGGACAGGTATAATTCACCCCTCCACTTT.